This T cell receptor beta chain was captured by sequencing in a study of T cells in women clearing cervical HPV infection. A note on this clone: Its target is unknown. The sequenced fragment ends 3 residues before the CDR3 boundary, so the rest is inferred from the germline J gene.

Findings and caveats of the study: Timing of associations relative to infection is unclear; T-cell subsets were not isolated. A classifier using richness and V gene abundances reached an AUC of 0.83.

The CDR3 is made up of 15 amino acids. Germline lookup yields CDR1 KGHSH and CDR2 LQKENI. Profiling relied on immunoSEQ multiplex PCR, and the TCRdb table lists in-frame clones only, not all of them. The repertoire table contains approximately 35,000 clones. V gene TRBV18 combines with J gene TRBJ2-3; 9 bases map to TRBD1. The sequence derives from a woman aged 18-69 years with a cervical HPV16 infection that either progressed to CIN3+ or cleared (not recorded which). Input material: blood buffy coat. The chain's CDR3 is CASSPDRGLYQPQYF. The sequenced part of the CDR3 DNA is TGTGCCAGCTCACCGGACAGGGGCCTTTATCAGCCG.